This T cell receptor (beta chain) was profiled in a study of T cells in Graves' hyperthyroidism and ophthalmopathy. The CDR3 spans 20 residues. The germline CDR1 and CDR2 sequences are LGHDT and YNNKEL (reference sequence). V dropped 4 bases and J dropped 7; count of bases not matched to a gene: 22. TCR beta CDR3 regions were amplified from RNA transcripts. Initially, a first-round RT-PCR of the TCR CDR3 employed the HTBI primer set. TCRdb reanalysed the multiplex PCR reads using MiXCR and keeps one entry per CDR3 protein. This sample has around 350,000 distinct CDR3 sequences, with more than 20% found just once.

This TCR derives from a man aged 45-65 years with Graves' hyperthyroidism. The rearrangement uses TRBV3-1 and TRBJ2-2; 9 bases agree with TRBD2. Sequencing was performed on blood. The DNA for the CDR3 is TGTGCCAGCAGCCTGCGGGGGTCCCTAGCGGGAAACCGACGTATCGGGGAGCTGTTTTTT. Residues: CASSLRGSLAGNRRIGELFF.